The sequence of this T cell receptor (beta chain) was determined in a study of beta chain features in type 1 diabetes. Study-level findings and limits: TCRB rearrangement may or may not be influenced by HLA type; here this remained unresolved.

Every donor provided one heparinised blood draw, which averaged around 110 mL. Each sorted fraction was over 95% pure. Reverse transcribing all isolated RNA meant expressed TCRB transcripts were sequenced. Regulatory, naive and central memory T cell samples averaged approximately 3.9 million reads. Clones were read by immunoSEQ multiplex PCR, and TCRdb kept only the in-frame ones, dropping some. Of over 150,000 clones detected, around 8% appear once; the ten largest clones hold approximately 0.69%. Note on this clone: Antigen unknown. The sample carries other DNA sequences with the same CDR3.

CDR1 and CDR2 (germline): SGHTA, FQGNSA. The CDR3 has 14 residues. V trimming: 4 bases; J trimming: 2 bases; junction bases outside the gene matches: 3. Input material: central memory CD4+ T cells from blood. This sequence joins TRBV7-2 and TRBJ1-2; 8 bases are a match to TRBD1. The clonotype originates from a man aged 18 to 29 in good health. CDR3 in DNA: TGTGCCAGCAGCTCGGACAGGGCGAACTATGGCTACACCTTC. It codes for CASSSDRANYGYTF.